The 10 T cell receptor beta chains below all came from one sample that was sequenced in a study of blood T cell repertoires in COVID-19. Libraries were prepared by immunoSEQ multiplex PCR; TCRdb keeps only in-frame clonotypes and omits some of them. The sample gives 250,000 to 350,000 clones, around 89% of which show up once; 2.4% is in the top ten. Sequenced input: PBMCs or T cells enriched from blood (not recorded which). The origin of the receptors is a young woman who had recovered from COVID-19.

The CDR3 loop reads CASSPQPPGSGMNTEAFF. In DNA, the CDR3 is TGCGCCAGCAGCCCTCAACCCCCAGGGTCTGGAATGAACACTGAAGCTTTCTTT. J is TRBJ1-1 and V is TRBV5-1; TRBD1 is a possible D gene (5 bases). Per the germline V gene, CDR1 is SGHRS and CDR2 is YFSETQ. Deletions cut 4 bases from V and 0 bases from J, with 22 bases between. The length of the CDR3 is 18 residues.

The chain is built from TRBV2 and TRBJ2-1, with unresolved D. Germline V gene sequence: CDR1 SNHLY, CDR2 FYNNEI. This CDR3 spans 13 amino acids. Trimming left V 7 bases short and J 6 bases short, with 13 bases between. CDR3 loop: CASISLQLNEQFF. In DNA, the CDR3 is TGTGCCAGCATCAGTTTACAGCTCAATGAGCAGTTCTTC.

This chain connects TRBV19 to TRBJ1-3; 8 bases fit TRBD1. V lost 5 bases and J lost 1; bases outside the gene matches: 7. Germline V gene lookup returns CDR1 LNHDA and CDR2 SQIVND (reference sequence). This CDR3 has 16 residues. This chain's CDR3 is CASSAPTGASGNTIYF. CDR3 bases: TGTGCCAGTAGTGCCCCGACAGGGGCTTCTGGAAACACCATATATTTT.

V gene TRBV6-5 combines with J gene TRBJ1-2, with a tentative D call TRBD1 (6 bases). The germline V gene has CDR1 MNHEY and CDR2 SVGAGI. The CDR3 is 14 residues long. V dropped 6 bases and J dropped 5 bases, with 16 bases sitting between them. The CDR3 nucleotides are TGTGCCAGCAGCCGGGACACCTCTGGGTATGGCTACACCTTC. Translating it yields CASSRDTSGYGYTF.

The chain links TRBV2 to TRBJ1-1; 8 nucleotides agree with TRBD1. The germline CDR1 and CDR2 sequences are SNHLY and FYNNEI. The trim removed 6 bases at V and 2 bases at J, leaving 8 bases unmatched. The CDR3 totals 15 residues. CDR3 amino acids: CASRRDRWENTEAFF. CDR3 nucleotides: TGTGCCAGCAGGAGGGACAGGTGGGAAAACACTGAAGCTTTCTTT. The complete variable domain, with remaining parts taken from reference TRBV2 and TRBJ1-1, reads EPEVTQTPSHQVTQMGQEVILRCVPISNHLYFYWYRQILGQKVEFLVSFYNNEISEKSEIFDDQFSVERPDGSNFTLKIRSTKLEDSAMYFCASRRDRWENTEAFFGQGTRLTVV.

V usage is TRBV6-5 and J usage is TRBJ1-1; possibly TRBD1 for D (6 bases). Trimming cost V 6 bases and J 0 bases, with 11 bases left between them. The CDR3 length is 14 residues. From germline, CDR1 is MNHEY and CDR2 SVGAGI. The CDR3 loop reads CASRQQGLNTEAFF. The CDR3 coding sequence is TGTGCCAGCAGGCAACAGGGACTGAACACTGAAGCTTTCTTT.

This rearrangement joins TRBV28 to TRBJ2-7; weak D call: TRBD1 (6 bases). V gave up 3 bases and J gave up 6 bases, with 21 bases separating them. The CDR3 is made up of 16 amino acids. CDR1 is MDHEN and CDR2 is SYDVKM in the germline V gene. The CDR3: CASSFRLDSPSREQYF. DNA for the CDR3: TGTGCCAGCAGTTTTAGGCTGGACAGCCCTTCTCGCGAGCAGTACTTC.

This chain connects TRBV5-1 to TRBJ1-1, with D perhaps matching TRBD1 (5 bases). The germline V gene encodes CDR1 SGHRS and CDR2 YFSETQ. V shed 6 bases and J shed 1 base, with 10 bases lying between them. The CDR3 has 13 amino acids. CDR3 coding DNA: TGCGCCAGCACTATTCAGGGGAACACTGAAGCTTTCTTT. Protein: CASTIQGNTEAFF.

The gene calls are TRBV4-1 and TRBJ2-5; 8 nucleotides align to TRBD1. Germline V CDR1 and CDR2: MGHRA, YSYEKL. Trimming at V came to 2 bases and at J to 7 bases, leaving 9 bases not matched to a gene. This CDR3 is 15 amino acids long. CDR3 sequence reads: CASSQPGTGGWTQYF. The DNA for the CDR3 is TGCGCCAGCAGCCAACCTGGAACAGGGGGATGGACCCAGTACTTC.

The J gene is TRBJ2-1, the V gene TRBV5-1, with 14 bases aligning to TRBD2. The CDR3 totals 20 residues. Per germline, CDR1 SGHRS and CDR2 YFSETQ. Trimming took 4 bases from V and 0 from J; bases not matched to a gene: 12. CDR3 in amino acids: CASSPIGLAGGLSSYNEQFF. The CDR3 region has the DNA TGCGCCAGCAGCCCGATCGGACTAGCGGGGGGACTGAGCTCCTACAATGAGCAGTTCTTC.